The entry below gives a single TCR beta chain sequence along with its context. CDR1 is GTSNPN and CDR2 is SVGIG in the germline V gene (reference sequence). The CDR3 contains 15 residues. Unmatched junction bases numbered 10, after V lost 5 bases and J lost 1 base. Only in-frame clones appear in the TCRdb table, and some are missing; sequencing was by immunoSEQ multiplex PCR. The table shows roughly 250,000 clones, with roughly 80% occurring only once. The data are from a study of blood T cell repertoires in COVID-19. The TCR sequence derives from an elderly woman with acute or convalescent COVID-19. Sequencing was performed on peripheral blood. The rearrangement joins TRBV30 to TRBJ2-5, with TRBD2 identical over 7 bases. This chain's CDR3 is CAWSFLGGVQETQYF. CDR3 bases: TGTGCCTGGTCATTTTTGGGGGGGGTCCAAGAGACCCAGTACTTC.